The text below deals with one TCR beta chain. The specificity of this receptor is unknown. In total, roughly 670 healthy bone marrow donors made up the cohort. Cohort members were all nominally healthy when sampled, although unrecorded immune exposures were likely present. The donor tested CMV seropositive and was one of the 289 seropositive cohort members. Every donor gave a peripheral blood sample, and the peripheral blood mononuclear cells from that sample were used for TCR beta sequencing. The Qiagen DNeasy Blood Extraction Kit was used to extract genomic DNA from the blood cell samples. These data originate in a study of cytomegalovirus exposure and HLA in healthy donors (dated by TCRdb to 2015 to 2018). Some background on the complete study: In an earlier analysis of roughly 590 of the donors, 250 to 350 Gb of sequence data and approximately 120 million unique TCR beta sequences from approximately 180 million T cells were reported. An early release covering around 630 HLA-typed donors comprised approximately 290 gigabases of sequencing data and roughly 86 million unique TCR sequences. The genetic ancestry cluster associated with self-reported Caucasian donors included about 81% of the 300 to 450 genotyped donors. The study was designed to test whether signatures of past pathogen exposure could be identified by cataloging public T cell receptors. The T cell repertoires of under 700 subjects were profiled by immunosequencing and related to cytomegalovirus serostatus. A separate validation cohort of 90 to 150 different subjects was used in addition to the 666-subject first cohort. To predict cytomegalovirus infection status, the study brought together high-throughput TCR immunosequencing, statistical association of individual TCRs with disease status, and machine learning. To study patterns of TCR occurrence, a later analysis re-analyzed previously published TCR beta repertoires from 600 to 750 donors and added high-resolution HLA genotyping. The later analysis used no new phenotypic data to find candidate immune exposures, relying instead on TCR beta sequences and their occurrence across donors. In an earlier analysis of 587 of the donors, high-throughput TCR beta sequencing was used to judge whether each TCR beta V gene segment behaved as functional or pseudogenic. Alongside the repertoire data, information on donor age, sex, ethnicity and CMV serostatus was compiled. Genome-wide SNP genotypes for about 65% of the roughly 700 donors were used in a later genetic analysis, which treated that subset as a discovery cohort. Every repertoire in the discovery cohort had been generated on one and the same sequencing platform. HLA typing covered class I and class II loci at four-digit resolution. Typing coverage varied by locus: roughly 620-640 donors for A, B, C, DRB1 and DQB1; more than 500 for DQA1; about 570 for DPA1; about 450 for DPB1. Because of strong linkage in the cohort, roughly five DR-DQ haplotypes were treated as single units for association and clustering. On average, 235,054 unique TCR beta nucleotide sequences were sequenced per donor among roughly 430 genotyped donors of the cohort, with about 19% of those sequences being non-productive. What the authors observed across the whole study: A later genetic analysis associated a missense DCLRE1C variant with V-gene and J-gene trimming of TCR beta chains, and an independent cohort replicated the association. Several of the top co-occurrence clusters appeared to be linked to parvovirus B19, influenza, CMV and Epstein-Barr virus, according to a later analysis. Linkage disequilibrium might explain the correlated functional status among segregating V segments, but an unknown experimental factor could not be ruled out. In a later analysis, TCR association rates were found to vary across HLA loci, with the most associated TCRs seen for DRB1 alleles and the fewest for HLA-C alleles. Most TCR sequences were seen in very few donors, while some public TCRs were found in many individuals. A cluster of highly shared sequence variants was judged likely to represent a technical artifact of the sequencing pipeline. Because HLA typing was unavailable for some donors at each locus, only the typed subset was used in association tests. Cytomegalovirus status was reported to be diagnosed by the classifier with high specificity and sensitivity in both the original and validation cohorts. In the study, about 150 TCR beta chains were listed as associated with cytomegalovirus. When HLA alleles, especially DR and DQ, strongly co-occurred, attributing TCR associations to individual alleles was difficult. Presence/absence analyses assumed roughly uniform sequencing depth across donors, an assumption that may not hold. In a later analysis, most CMV-associated TCR beta chains were found to appear HLA-restricted, with HLA associations seemingly driven largely by CMV exposure. It was suggested by the authors that the approach could potentially be generalized to other disease states and immunological phenotypes. In an earlier analysis of roughly 500 of the donors, most TCR beta V segments appeared in productive rearrangements about 87% or about 30% of the time, broadly matching IMGT annotations. The only immune exposure information available for the cohort was CMV serostatus. In vitro tests confirmed that a few of the cytomegalovirus-associated TCR beta chains recognize cytomegalovirus antigens. The earlier analysis of 587 of the donors excluded roughly 16 rarely observed V segments, including chromosome 9 orphons, because counts were too low. According to a later genetic analysis, donors in an Asian-associated ancestry cluster had fewer N-insertions in productive TCRs than the approximately 650-donor mean. Specific HLA alleles were associated with 15,000 to 20,000 TCR beta sequences at a false discovery rate of 0.05 in a later analysis. The cohort was sequenced for TCR beta chains only, and without alpha or paired-chain data the features that could be detected were limited. In a later analysis, HLA-associated TCR beta chains showed more clonal expansion and lower generation probabilities than non-associated chains that were equally common. A further reported finding was that TCR beta sequences accurately predicted the HLA-A and HLA-B alleles for most subjects in the first cohort. Some IMGT-functional V segments, including TRBV6-2 and TRBV6-3, could not be told apart with the 87-base-pair reads, so those segments were excluded.

The junction carries 11 bases between V and J, which are trimmed by 5 bases and 12 bases respectively. CDR1 and CDR2 are read off the germline V gene as MDHEN and SYDVKM. Its CDR3 holds 12 amino acids, cysteine through phenylalanine. Only the CDR3 DNA is retained, 36 bases long and in frame from the first base. The library relied on the immunoSEQ multiplex PCR assay. For the multiplex PCR, a mixture combining 60 forward primers for TCR Vbeta segments and 13 reverse primers for TCR Jbeta segments was used. The CDR3 region of rearranged TCR beta genes was amplified from genomic DNA by a multiplex PCR assay. The Illumina HiSeq System was used to sequence the amplified TCR beta libraries as 87-base-pair reads. The source study handled its data this way. A later analysis tallied around 80 million unique TCR beta chains across the 550 to 850 repertoires, and around 10 million of those chains were shared by two or more donors. Raw reads were error-corrected and collapsed into unique sequences with a nearest-neighbor algorithm that merged closely related sequences to remove PCR and sequencing errors. V, D and J gene segments were assigned by aligning CDR3 sequences to IMGT reference sequences. Each retained sequence needed at least a six-nucleotide match to both a V gene segment and a J gene segment. A rearrangement counted as productive if the CDR3 had no stop codons and remained in frame with V and J, and every other rearrangement counted as non-productive. Following IMGT convention, CDR3 was defined as the stretch from the second conserved V-encoded cysteine to the conserved J-encoded phenylalanine. The earlier analysis of about 560 of the donors excluded any sequence lacking an unambiguous match to a single V gene segment. In an earlier analysis of 587 of the donors, V segments were called functional above 56.7% productive rearrangements and were called segregating when the between-donor standard deviation exceeded 5%. A statistical classification framework was developed to diagnose cytomegalovirus status using the catalog of TCR beta chain sequences. In a later analysis, V and J genes were assigned by comparing TCR nucleotide sequences against IMGT/GENE-DB human TR gene sequences. Using the TCRdist pipeline, a later analysis assigned CDR3 sequences along with most-parsimonious VDJ recombination scenarios. In a later analysis, each TCR beta chain was defined by its CDR3 amino acid sequence together with its V-gene family, and reads lacking a unique V-gene family were excluded. As a way to deal with suspected cross-contamination and a sequencing artifact, a later analysis dropped hundreds of nucleotide sequences that were highly shared and had low generation probability. A later analysis calculated a clonal expansion index for each public chain from normalized within-repertoire ranks of inferred template counts. Generation probabilities in a later analysis came from a VDJ recombination model fitted to out-of-frame rearrangements, and those results were checked against IGoR. A later analysis scored TCR-TCR, TCR-HLA and TCR-CMV co-occurrence with hypergeometric tests, applying a repertoire-size bias correction to TCR pairs. In a later analysis, false discovery rates were estimated by permuting HLA or CMV assignments 20 times. In a later analysis, co-occurring TCRs were grouped using DBSCAN, with TCRdist sequence similarity added in when clustering inside HLA-allele-positive subsets. Repertoires with fewer than 30,000 or more than 120,000 public chains were left out of co-occurrence clustering, as were roughly five repertoires with anomalous nucleotide sharing. The table was pulled from immuneACCESS by TCRdb, which kept in-frame rearrangements only. Such tables lose some clones; where checked, under half of the loss comes from unresolved V genes, and the rest has no known cause. The DNA gave D and trimming, while V, J and clone size come from that table. This sample's listing comprises more than 85,000 clones. Clones ranked in the top ten supply roughly 6% of the sample.

The sample was PBMCs. Recombination connected TRBV28 to TRBJ1-6; the D gene lacks a confident call. This sequence originates from a girl between 10 and 17 years old in good health and CMV-seropositive. The CDR3 in this case is CASSVLEGPLHF. The DNA sequence reads TGTGCCAGCAGTGTCCTAGAGGGACCCCTCCACTTT.